Below are 26 T cell receptor beta chains sequenced from a single sample in a study of beta chain features in type 1 diabetes. Sequencing targeted expressed TCRB transcripts, as all isolated RNA had been reverse transcribed. Using immunoSEQ multiplex PCR, the repertoire was profiled, and TCRdb retains in-frame clones only, with some absent. Here the sample spans 150,000 to 180,000 clones, around 8% being singletons. Sequenced: central memory CD4+ T cells from blood. All receptors derive from a man younger than 30 in good health.

This clone was detected only a few times. The genes are TRBV18 and TRBJ1-2; 7 positions match TRBD1. J lost 0 bases, V lost 3 bases, and 4 bases had no gene match. The CDR3 is 15 amino acids. Germline V gives CDR1 KGHSH, CDR2 LQKENI. The CDR3 DNA reads as TGTGCCAGCTCACCTGGGACAGAACCTAACTATGGCTACACCTTC. It yields the protein CASSPGTEPNYGYTF. Variable domain in full (rest from reference TRBV18 and TRBJ1-2): NAGVMQNPRHLVRRRGQEARLRCSPMKGHSHVYWYRQLPEEGLKFMVYLQKENIIDESGMPKERFSAEFPKEGPSILRIQQVVRGDSAAYFCASSPGTEPNYGYTFGSGTRLTVV.

A note on this clone: Given a much more abundant clone one base away, this may be a read error. This chain uses TRBV14 with TRBJ2-7, with D unresolved. Trimming took 1 base from V and 1 from J, leaving 8 bases between them. This CDR3 comprises 14 residues. CDR1 is SGHDN, CDR2 FVKESK, per germline. The CDR3: CASSQGEHSYEQYF. The CDR3 bases are TGTGCCAGCAGCCAAGGAGAGCATTCCTACGAGCAGTACTTC.

This clone came up a few times. This chain connects TRBV6-6 to TRBJ2-3, with D maybe TRBD1 (5 bases). This CDR3 has 13 residues. Germline assignment: CDR1 MNHNY and CDR2 SVGAGI (reference sequence). Trimming removed 0 bases at V and 4 bases at J, with 5 bases between. The CDR3: CASSYSGADTQYF. The DNA of the CDR3 is TGTGCCAGCAGTTACTCAGGGGCAGATACGCAGTATTTT.

Only a few counts were recorded for this clone. The chain links TRBV18 to TRBJ2-5; maybe TRBD2 (5 bases). The CDR3 loop spans 18 amino acids. V lost 8 bases and J lost 5, with 30 bases in between. The germline V gene has CDR1 KGHSH and CDR2 LQKENI. The CDR3: CASKPFGISEGVGETQYF. The CDR3 nucleotides are TGTGCCAGCAAACCCTTCGGGATAAGCGAGGGTGTGGGCGAGACCCAGTACTTC.

This clone was found a few times. CDR3 sequence: CAEGRGNYGYTF. The CDR3 region has the DNA TGTGCTGAGGGCCGGGGGAACTATGGCTACACCTTC. This chain uses TRBV30 with TRBJ1-2; D perhaps matches TRBD1 (5 bases). The CDR3 length is 12 residues. The germline V gene has CDR1 GTSNPN and CDR2 SVGIG (reference sequence).

The rearrangement links TRBV2 to TRBJ2-3; 7 positions match TRBD1. Germline CDR1 reads SNHLY; CDR2 reads FYNNEI. The CDR3 runs to 15 residues. Unmatched junction bases numbered 9, after V lost 7 bases and J lost 2 bases. CDR3 in amino acids: CASTTGFVFTDTQYF. CDR3 sequence (DNA): TGTGCCAGCACGACAGGGTTCGTGTTCACAGATACGCAGTATTTT.

This clone was seen a few times. The chain joins TRBV30 to TRBJ2-7; D not resolved. Germline CDR1 and CDR2: GTSNPN and SVGIG (reference sequence). The V and J ends lost 7 bases and 3 bases respectively, with 10 bases between them. CDR3 length: 11 amino acids. CDR3 coding DNA: TGTGCCTCCAGTGGCAGCTACGAGCAGTACTTC. Protein product: CASSGSYEQYF.

This chain links TRBV20-1 with TRBJ1-1; D is ambiguous. Germline CDR1 is DFQATT and CDR2 is SNEGSKA (reference sequence). Trimming pared 7 bases from V and 9 bases from J, leaving 6 bases between. The CDR3 is made up of 8 amino acids. The chain's CDR3 is CSVHQAFF. CDR3 bases: TGCAGTGTACACCAAGCTTTCTTT.

The chain uses TRBV5-4 and TRBJ2-5; tentative D call: TRBD2 (6 bases). Trimming pared 3 bases from V and 1 base from J, leaving 13 bases between. CDR1 SGHNT and CDR2 YYREEE come from the germline V gene (reference sequence). The CDR3 loop spans 15 amino acids. The CDR3: CASSSGGSTQETQYF. The CDR3 DNA follows: TGTGCCAGCAGCTCAGGAGGGTCCACCCAAGAGACCCAGTACTTC. Full variable domain (missing parts from reference TRBV5-4 and TRBJ2-5): ETGVTQSPTHLIKTRGQQVTLRCSSQSGHNTVSWYQQALGQGPQFIFQYYREEENGRGNFPPRFSGLQFPNYSSELNVNALELDDSALYLCASSSGGSTQETQYFGPGTRLLVL.

The V gene is TRBV28, the J gene TRBJ2-7; no clear D gene. Per the germline V gene, CDR1 is MDHEN and CDR2 is SYDVKM. The CDR3 is 15 residues long. V was cut by 10 bases and J by 0 bases, with 19 bases left in between. The DNA for the CDR3 is TGTGCCACTACGATGCGGCGGCGGAACTCCTACGAGCAGTACTTC. It translates to CATTMRRRNSYEQYF.

There are a few counts of this clone. A read error may account for a junction end that differs from germline. The chain is built from TRBV6-5 and TRBJ2-4; the match to TRBD1 covers 7 bases. The CDR3 has 15 amino acids. Germline lookup yields CDR1 MNHEY and CDR2 SVGAGI. This CDR3 reads CASSYSIQGKSIQYF. CDR3 coding DNA: TGTGCCAGCAGTTACTCGATACAGGGGAAAAGCATTCAGTACTTC.

This clone was recorded a few times. V usage is TRBV11-3 and J usage is TRBJ2-3; a possible D gene is TRBD1 (6 bases). Germline CDR1 SGHNT, CDR2 YENEEA. The CDR3 extends over 14 amino acids. The V and J ends lost 4 bases and 1 base respectively, with 9 bases between them. The CDR3 sequence: CASSSRQGTDTQYF. The CDR3 bases are TGTGCCAGCAGCTCAAGACAGGGCACAGATACGCAGTATTTT.

This clone was found many times. The V and J genes are TRBV2 and TRBJ2-7; unclear D gene. There are 12 residues in the CDR3. The V end was cut by 7 bases, the J end by 3 bases, with 10 bases between. Germline assignment: CDR1 SNHLY and CDR2 FYNNEI. CDR3 in DNA: TGTGCCAGCACTGGAGATCACTACGAGCAGTACTTC. As protein: CASTGDHYEQYF.

In this sample, this clone turned up many times. V gene TRBV25-1 combines with J gene TRBJ2-7; possible D gene TRBD2, 5 bases. V lost 2 bases and J lost 0, with 11 bases in between. Germline V CDR1 and CDR2: MGHDK, SYGVNS. The CDR3 covers 15 residues. The CDR3 sequence: CASSEGRRSSYEQYF. The CDR3 DNA reads as TGTGCCAGCAGTGAAGGAAGGAGGTCCTCCTACGAGCAGTACTTC.

The V and J genes are TRBV5-4 and TRBJ1-4; unclear D gene. The CDR3 loop spans 14 amino acids. Germline lookup yields CDR1 SGHNT and CDR2 YYREEE (reference sequence). The V end was cut by 3 bases, the J end by 5 bases, with 11 bases between. This chain's CDR3 is CASSSTRGNEKLFF. Here the CDR3 DNA reads TGTGCCAGCAGCTCGACCCGAGGGAATGAAAAACTGTTTTTT.

CDR3 DNA: TGTGCCAGCAGCGTTGGGGACAGGGGTCAGCAGTACTTC. Protein product: CASSVGDRGQQYF. The chain carries TRBV9 and TRBJ2-7; 10 bases fit TRBD1. The trim removed 2 bases at V and 8 bases at J, leaving 4 bases unmatched. Germline CDR1 is SGDLS and CDR2 is YYNGEE. This CDR3 is 13 amino acids long.

This clone was observed many times. The rearrangement uses TRBV4-2 and TRBJ1-2; 7 nucleotides align to TRBD1. V gave up 1 base and J gave up 3 bases; unmatched junction bases: 5. CDR1 is LGHNA, CDR2 YNFKEQ, per germline. This CDR3 contains 15 residues. In DNA, the CDR3 is TGTGCCAGCAGCCAAGTGACAGGGACGGACTATGGCTACACCTTC. This gives the protein CASSQVTGTDYGYTF.

The table lists this clone with a few counts. The chain is built from TRBV7-3 and TRBJ2-6, with 9 positions matching TRBD1. CDR1 is SGHTA, CDR2 FQGTGA, per germline. CDR3 length equals 17 residues. Trimming cost V 5 bases and J 2 bases; bases outside gene matches: 7. This CDR3 is CASSQTGGSAGANVLTF. The CDR3, as DNA: TGTGCCAGCAGCCAGACAGGGGGTTCTGCTGGGGCCAACGTCCTGACTTTC.

The V gene is TRBV7-9, the J gene TRBJ2-7; possibly TRBD2 for D (5 bases). CDR1 is SEHNR and CDR2 is FQNEAQ in the germline V gene (reference sequence). The V and J ends lost 2 bases and 7 bases respectively, with 15 bases between them. This CDR3 contains 14 residues. CDR3 region: CASSLLVSTGEQYF. In nucleotides, the CDR3 is TGTGCCAGCAGCTTACTTGTGTCCACGGGGGAGCAGTACTTC.

This clone was seen a few times. The chain has TRBV11-2 and TRBJ1-1; D call uncertain. Deletions cut 3 bases from V and 6 bases from J, with 8 bases between. In germline, CDR1 is SGHAT, CDR2 FQNNGV. This CDR3 is 12 amino acids long. CDR3 nucleotides: TGTGCCAGCAGCTTGGTCAGGTCTGAAGCTTTCTTT. The encoded protein is CASSLVRSEAFF.

The chain has TRBV14 and TRBJ1-3; D uncertain. The CDR3 extends over 13 amino acids. Germline values: CDR1 SGHDN, CDR2 FVKESK. Between the trimmed V and J ends, which lost 4 bases and 4 bases, there was a span of 8 bases. CDR3 in amino acids: CASSPERGNTIYF. In DNA form, the CDR3 reads TGTGCCAGCAGCCCCGAGCGGGGAAACACCATATATTTT.

This clone occurred many times. The CDR3 DNA is TGTGCCAGCAGCCCCGACAGGGGCTATCGGGAGACCCAGTACTTC. Its translation is CASSPDRGYRETQYF. The J gene is TRBJ2-5, the V gene TRBV7-9, with TRBD1 matching over 8 bases. The germline gives CDR1 SEHNR, CDR2 FQNEAQ (reference sequence). The CDR3 is 15 amino acids. Losses at the gene ends were 5 bases for V and 5 bases for J; bases not matched to a gene: 10. The full variable domain, its missing parts supplied by reference TRBV7-9 and TRBJ2-5, is DTGVSQNPRHKITKRGQNVTFRCDPISEHNRLYWYRQTLGQGPEFLTYFQNEAQLEKSRLLSDRFSAERPKGSFSTLEIQRTEQGDSAMYLCASSPDRGYRETQYFGPGTRLLVL.

V gene TRBV7-2 combines with J gene TRBJ2-1; 9 bases fit TRBD2. Germline-derived CDR1 and CDR2 are SGHTA and FQGNSA. The junction had 11 bases not matched to a gene; V was cut back by 5 bases and J by 6 bases. The CDR3 contains 16 residues. CDR3 nucleotides: TGTGCCAGCAGCCCCCAGGGCGGGAGGGCCGGCAATGAGCAGTTCTTC. Protein product: CASSPQGGRAGNEQFF.

This clone was observed a few times. The chain is built from TRBV28 and TRBJ2-3; TRBD2 agrees at 7 bases. Germline V gene sequence: CDR1 MDHEN, CDR2 SYDVKM. There are 13 residues in the CDR3. Unmatched junction bases numbered 9, after V lost 3 bases and J lost 12 bases. Here the CDR3 DNA reads TGTGCCAGCAGTTTCGAGACTAGCAGTACTCAGTATTTT. Its translation is CASSFETSSTQYF.

V and J are TRBV5-4 and TRBJ2-7, with D perhaps matching TRBD1 (5 bases). Germline CDR1 is SGHNT and CDR2 is YYREEE (reference sequence). The V end lost 4 bases, the J end lost 0 bases, and 8 bases lay between the germline ends. CDR3 size: 13 residues. CDR3 in DNA: TGTGCCAGCAGCGGGGCCAGCTCCTACGAGCAGTACTTC. The encoded protein is CASSGASSYEQYF.

V and J are TRBV5-1 and TRBJ1-1; D possibly corresponds to TRBD1 (6 bases). Germline CDR1 SGHRS, CDR2 YFSETQ. Trimming shortened V by 0 bases and J by 4 bases, and 16 bases separated the two germline ends. The CDR3 spans 16 residues. CDR3 amino acids: CASSLGIGQGSTEAFF. CDR3 nucleotides: TGCGCCAGCAGCTTGGGTATCGGGCAGGGGAGCACTGAAGCTTTCTTT.